These T cell receptor beta chains were read from a single sample in a study of blood T cell repertoires in COVID-19. Sequenced by immunoSEQ multiplex PCR; TCRdb stores in-frame clones only, minus some. The repertoire has about 92,000 clones, around 80% of them found once; the top ten carry about 8.7%. The sequencing sample was made of peripheral blood. The source is a man aged 50 to 60 who had recovered from COVID-19. Both conserved end residues are part of each CDR3. D genes are given only for firm matches. The size entry is marked missing in some rows and otherwise reads once, few, many or a size class.

V gene	J gene	D gene	clone size	CDR3 protein	CDR3 DNA
TRBV7-9	TRBJ1-5	TRBD1	NA	CASSPTGGTGQPQHF	TGTGCCAGCAGCCCAACAGGCGGGACAGGTCAGCCCCAGCATTTT
TRBV9	TRBJ2-3	TRBD2	NA	CASSVGLADSTDTQYF	TGTGCCAGCAGCGTAGGACTAGCGGATAGCACAGATACGCAGTATTTT
TRBV27	TRBJ2-1	NA	NA	CASSFGVGRGEQFF	TGTGCCAGCAGTTTCGGTGTGGGGAGGGGGGAGCAGTTCTTC
TRBV4-1	TRBJ2-1	NA	few	CASSQEKRDNDNEQFF	TGCGCCAGCAGCCAAGAAAAGCGGGACAACGACAATGAGCAGTTCTTC
TRBV19	TRBJ1-3	NA	NA	CASSINSGSHWVGSGNTIYF	TGTGCCAGTAGTATTAATTCAGGGTCTCATTGGGTAGGCTCTGGAAACACCATATATTTT
TRBV3-1/TRBV3-2	TRBJ2-5	NA	few	CASSQGNGGKTQYF	TGTGCCAGCAGCCAAGGGAACGGGGGAAAGACCCAGTACTTC
TRBV6-5	TRBJ2-3	NA	NA	CASSGYSTDTQYF	TGTGCCAGCTCAGGATATAGCACAGATACGCAGTATTTT
TRBV6-5	TRBJ1-4	TRBD1	NA	CASSPSTGVEKLFF	TGTGCCAGCAGTCCGTCGACAGGGGTAGAAAAACTGTTTTTT
TRBV7-9	TRBJ1-1	TRBD1	few	CASSLGQGYTEAFF	TGTGCCAGCAGCTTAGGACAGGGCTACACTGAAGCTTTCTTT
TRBV4-1	TRBJ1-1	NA	NA	CASSQTSTIAGGNTEAFF	TGCGCCAGCAGCCAAACTTCGACAATCGCGGGGGGGAACACTGAAGCTTTCTTT
TRBV30	TRBJ2-7	TRBD2	NA	CAWGVGAGASYEQYF	TGTGCCTGGGGGGTGGGAGCGGGGGCCTCCTACGAGCAGTACTTC
TRBV19	TRBJ1-2	TRBD1	once	CASTEGQLYGYTF	TGTGCCAGTACCGAGGGACAGCTCTATGGCTACACCTTC
TRBV6-2/TRBV6-3	TRBJ2-7	TRBD1	few	CASRPGGPVDEQYF	TGTGCCAGCCGCCCAGGGGGCCCCGTGGACGAGCAGTACTTC
TRBV27	TRBJ1-2	NA	many	CASSLGGGGRGYGYTF	TGTGCCAGCAGTTTAGGCGGCGGGGGGCGTGGATATGGCTACACCTTC
TRBV6-4	TRBJ2-1	TRBD1	NA	CASVDPSTGDEQFF	TGTGCCAGCGTAGACCCTAGCACAGGGGATGAGCAGTTCTTC
TRBV3-1/TRBV3-2	TRBJ1-1	NA	NA	CASTQITGSTEAFF	TGTGCCAGCACCCAAATCACAGGGAGCACTGAAGCTTTCTTT
TRBV6-5	TRBJ1-2	TRBD1	few	CASRQQGWEGYTF	TGTGCCAGCAGACAACAGGGGTGGGAGGGCTACACCTTC
TRBV6-4	TRBJ2-1	TRBD1	NA	CASSEGTGGYNEQFF	TGTGCCAGCAGTGAGGGGACAGGGGGCTACAATGAGCAGTTCTTC
TRBV7-6	TRBJ1-2	NA	NA	CASSLVGGLLSGLFF	TGTGCCAGCAGCTTAGTCGGGGGGCTCCTTTCAGGTCTCTTCTTC
TRBV5-1	TRBJ2-2	NA	once	CASFSDSFSGELFF	TGCGCCAGCTTTTCGGACAGCTTCTCTGGGGAGCTGTTTTTT
TRBV5-1	TRBJ2-1	NA	NA	CASSLGGGYNEQFF	TGCGCCAGCAGCTTGGGAGGGGGCTACAATGAGCAGTTCTTC
TRBV6-2/TRBV6-3	TRBJ1-2	TRBD1	NA	CASSVQGAAYGYTF	TGTGCCAGCAGTGTACAGGGGGCAGCCTATGGCTACACCTTC